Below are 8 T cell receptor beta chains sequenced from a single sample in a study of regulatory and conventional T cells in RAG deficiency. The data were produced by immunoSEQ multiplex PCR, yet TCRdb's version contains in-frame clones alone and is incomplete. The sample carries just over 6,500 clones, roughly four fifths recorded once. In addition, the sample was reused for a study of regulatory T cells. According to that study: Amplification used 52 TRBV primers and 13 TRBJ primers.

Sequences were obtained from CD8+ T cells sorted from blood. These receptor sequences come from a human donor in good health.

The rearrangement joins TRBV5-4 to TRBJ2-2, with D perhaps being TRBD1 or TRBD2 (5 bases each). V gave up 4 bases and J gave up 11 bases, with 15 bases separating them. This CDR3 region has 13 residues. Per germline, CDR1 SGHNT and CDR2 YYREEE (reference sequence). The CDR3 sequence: CASSPGTEPELFF. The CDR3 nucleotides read TGTGCCAGCAGCCCCGGGACCGAACCTGAGCTGTTTTTT.

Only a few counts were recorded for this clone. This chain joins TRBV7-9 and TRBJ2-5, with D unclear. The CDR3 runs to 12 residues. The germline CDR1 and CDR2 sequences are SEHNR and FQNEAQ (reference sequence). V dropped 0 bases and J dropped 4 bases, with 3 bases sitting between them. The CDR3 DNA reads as TGTGCCAGCAGCTTAGCCAGAGAGACCCAGTACTTC. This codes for CASSLARETQYF.

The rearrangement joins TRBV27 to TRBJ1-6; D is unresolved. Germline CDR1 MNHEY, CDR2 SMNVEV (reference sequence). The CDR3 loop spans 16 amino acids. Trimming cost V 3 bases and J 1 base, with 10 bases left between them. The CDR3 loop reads CASSFLDGSYNSPLHF. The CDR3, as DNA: TGTGCCAGCAGTTTTTTGGACGGGTCCTATAATTCACCCCTCCACTTT.

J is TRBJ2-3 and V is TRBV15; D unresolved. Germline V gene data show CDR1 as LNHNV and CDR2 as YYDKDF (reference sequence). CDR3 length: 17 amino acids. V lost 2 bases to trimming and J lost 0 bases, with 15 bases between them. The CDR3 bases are TGTGCCACCAGCAGACCCTTTGGAGCGCCAAGCACAGATACGCAGTATTTT. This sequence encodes CATSRPFGAPSTDTQYF.

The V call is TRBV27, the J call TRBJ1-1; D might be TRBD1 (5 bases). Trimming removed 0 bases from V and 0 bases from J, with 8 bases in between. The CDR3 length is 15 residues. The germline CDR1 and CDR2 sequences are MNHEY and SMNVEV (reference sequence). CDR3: CASSLSGGLNTEAFF. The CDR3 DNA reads TGTGCCAGCAGTTTATCGGGGGGGTTGAACACTGAAGCTTTCTTT.

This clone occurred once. CDR3 in amino acids: CASSLGQYYGYTF. CDR3 nucleotides: TGTGCCAGCAGCTTAGGGCAGTACTATGGCTACACCTTC. The chain recombines TRBV7-9 with TRBJ1-2; D remains ambiguous. Trimming cost V 1 base and J 3 bases, with 6 bases left between them. Germline V gives CDR1 SEHNR, CDR2 FQNEAQ (reference sequence). The CDR3 has 13 amino acids.

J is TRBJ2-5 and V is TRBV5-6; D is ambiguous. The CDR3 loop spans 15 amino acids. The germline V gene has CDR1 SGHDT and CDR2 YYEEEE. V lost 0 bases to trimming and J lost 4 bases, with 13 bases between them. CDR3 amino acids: CASSLGGAVPETQYF. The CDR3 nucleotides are TGTGCCAGCAGCTTGGGTGGCGCGGTCCCAGAGACCCAGTACTTC. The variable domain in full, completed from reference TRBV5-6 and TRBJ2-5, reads DAGVTQSPTHLIKTRGQQVTLRCSPKSGHDTVSWYQQALGQGPQFIFQYYEEEERQRGNFPDRFSGHQFPNYSSELNVNALLLGDSALYLCASSLGGAVPETQYFGPGTRLLVL.

As DNA, the CDR3 is TGTGCCAGCAGGGAGGGACTAGCGGGGGCGAACACCGGGGAGCTGTTTTTT. Amino acid sequence: CASREGLAGANTGELFF. V and J are TRBV2 and TRBJ2-2, with 14 nucleotides matching TRBD2. The CDR3 has 17 amino acids. Trimming cost V 6 bases and J 0 bases; bases outside gene matches: 3. Per germline, CDR1 SNHLY and CDR2 FYNNEI.